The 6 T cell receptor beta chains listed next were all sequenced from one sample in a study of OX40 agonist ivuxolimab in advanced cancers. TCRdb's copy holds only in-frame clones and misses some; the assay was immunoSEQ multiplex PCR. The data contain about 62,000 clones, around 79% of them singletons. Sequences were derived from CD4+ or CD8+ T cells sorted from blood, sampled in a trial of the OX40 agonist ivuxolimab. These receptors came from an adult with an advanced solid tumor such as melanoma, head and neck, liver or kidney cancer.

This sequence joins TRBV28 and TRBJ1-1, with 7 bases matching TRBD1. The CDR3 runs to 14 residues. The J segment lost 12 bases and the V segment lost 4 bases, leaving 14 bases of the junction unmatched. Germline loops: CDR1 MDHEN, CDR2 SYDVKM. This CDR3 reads CASSSPRQGVHPFF. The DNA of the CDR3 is TGTGCCAGCAGTTCGCCAAGACAGGGCGTTCATCCTTTCTTT. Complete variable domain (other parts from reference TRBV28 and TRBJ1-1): DVKVTQSSRYLVKRTGEKVFLECVQDMDHENMFWYRQDPGLGLRLIYFSYDVKMKEKGDIPEGYSVSREKKERFSLILESASTNQTSMYLCASSSPRQGVHPFFGQGTRLTVV.

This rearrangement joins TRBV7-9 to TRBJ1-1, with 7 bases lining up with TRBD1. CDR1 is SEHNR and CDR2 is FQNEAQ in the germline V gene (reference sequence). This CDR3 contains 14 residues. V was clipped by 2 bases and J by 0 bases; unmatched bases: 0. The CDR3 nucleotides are TGTGCCAGCAGCTTACAGGGGGTGAACACTGAAGCTTTCTTT. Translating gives CASSLQGVNTEAFF.

CDR3 sequence: CASSTIRAGGPYEQYF. The DNA for the CDR3 is TGTGCCAGCAGTACGATTAGGGCGGGAGGGCCGTACGAGCAGTACTTC. The V gene is TRBV28, the J gene TRBJ2-7; TRBD2 matches at 9 bases. CDR1 is MDHEN and CDR2 is SYDVKM in the germline V gene. The CDR3 sequence is 16 residues long. Trimming took 5 bases from V and 4 from J; bases not matched to a gene: 12.

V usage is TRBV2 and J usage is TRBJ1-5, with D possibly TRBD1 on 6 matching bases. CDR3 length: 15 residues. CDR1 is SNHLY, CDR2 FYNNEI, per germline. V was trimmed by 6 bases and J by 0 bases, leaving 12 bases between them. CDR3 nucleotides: TGTGCCAGCAGGAACCAGGGGAATAGCAATCAGCCCCAGCATTTT. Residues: CASRNQGNSNQPQHF.

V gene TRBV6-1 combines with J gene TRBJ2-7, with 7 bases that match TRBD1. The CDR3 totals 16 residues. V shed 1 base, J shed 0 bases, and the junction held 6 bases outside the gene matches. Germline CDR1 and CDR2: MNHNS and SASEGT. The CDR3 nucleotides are TGTGCCAGCAGTGAAGGAGGGGGCTGGAACTCCTACGAGCAGTACTTC. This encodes CASSEGGGWNSYEQYF.

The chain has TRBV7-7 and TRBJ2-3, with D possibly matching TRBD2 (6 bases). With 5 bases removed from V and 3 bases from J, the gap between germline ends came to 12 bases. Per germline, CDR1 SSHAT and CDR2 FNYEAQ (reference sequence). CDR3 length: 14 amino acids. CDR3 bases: TGTGCCAGCAGCCCCTCCGGGGGAACAGATACGCAGTATTTT. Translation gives CASSPSGGTDTQYF. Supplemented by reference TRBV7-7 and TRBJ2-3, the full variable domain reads GAGVSQSPRYKVTKRGQDVTLRCDPISSHATLYWYQQALGQGPEFLTYFNYEAQPDKSGLPSDRFSAERPEGSISTLTIQRTEQRDSAMYRCASSPSGGTDTQYFGPGTRLTVL.